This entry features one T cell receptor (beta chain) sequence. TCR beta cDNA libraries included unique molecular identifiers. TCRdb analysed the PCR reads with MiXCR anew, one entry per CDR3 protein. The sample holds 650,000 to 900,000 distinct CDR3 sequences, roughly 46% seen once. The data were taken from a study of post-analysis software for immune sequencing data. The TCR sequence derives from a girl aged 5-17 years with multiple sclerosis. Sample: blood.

CDR3 nucleotide sequence: TGTGCCACCAGCAGACCGGGACTAGGCCGCAACACAGATACGCAGTATTTT. Protein sequence: CATSRPGLGRNTDTQYF. The V gene is TRBV15, the J gene TRBJ2-3; 8 positions agree with TRBD2. The trim removed 2 bases at V and 2 bases at J, leaving 9 bases unmatched. The CDR3 is 17 residues long. Germline V gene data show CDR1 as LNHNV and CDR2 as YYDKDF (reference sequence).